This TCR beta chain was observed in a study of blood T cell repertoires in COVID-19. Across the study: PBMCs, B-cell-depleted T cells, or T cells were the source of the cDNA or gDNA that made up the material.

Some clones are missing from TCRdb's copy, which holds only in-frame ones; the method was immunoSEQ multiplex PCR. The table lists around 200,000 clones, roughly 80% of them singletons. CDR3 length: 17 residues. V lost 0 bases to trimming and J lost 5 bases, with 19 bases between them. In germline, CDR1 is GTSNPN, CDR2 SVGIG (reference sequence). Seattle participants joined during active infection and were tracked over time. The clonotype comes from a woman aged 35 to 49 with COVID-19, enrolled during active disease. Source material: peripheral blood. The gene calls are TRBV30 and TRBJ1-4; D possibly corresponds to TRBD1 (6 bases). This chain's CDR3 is CAWSVSTYRAFNEKLFF. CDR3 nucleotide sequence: TGTGCCTGGAGTGTCTCAACCTACAGGGCCTTCAATGAAAAACTGTTTTTT.